What follows are 32 T cell receptor beta chains derived from one specimen sequenced in a study of cytomegalovirus exposure and HLA in healthy donors. PCR was performed using 60 Vbeta and 13 Jbeta primers. Data came from immunoSEQ multiplex PCR; TCRdb stores just in-frame clones and leaves some out. Recorded for this sample: around 80,000 clones. Material for sequencing was PBMCs. All receptors derive from a boy aged 5 to 17 in good health and CMV-seronegative.

The chain carries TRBV29-1 and TRBJ2-2; D gene ambiguous. The CDR3 spans 15 residues. V shed 5 bases and J shed 0 bases, with 13 bases lying between them. Germline V gene data show CDR1 as SQVTM and CDR2 as ANQGSEA. CDR3 residues: CSVNLIGPNTGELFF. The CDR3 DNA sequence: TGCAGCGTTAACCTCATTGGGCCGAACACCGGGGAGCTGTTTTTT.

The rearrangement uses TRBV2 and TRBJ2-2; 9 bases agree with TRBD1. V was pared by 7 bases and J by 2 bases, with 8 bases of the junction left unmatched. The CDR3 runs to 16 residues. Germline V lookup: CDR1 SNHLY, CDR2 FYNNEI. CDR3: CASTTRGQGNTGELFF. Written as DNA, the CDR3 is TGTGCCAGCACCACCCGGGGACAGGGAAACACCGGGGAGCTGTTTTTT.

The CDR3 DNA follows: TGTGCCACCCAGACAGGGATGGGAGGCTACACCTTC. Protein sequence: CATQTGMGGYTF. The gene calls are TRBV2 and TRBJ1-2; 7 bases are a match to TRBD1. This CDR3 region has 12 residues. Germline V lookup: CDR1 SNHLY, CDR2 FYNNEI. The trim removed 10 bases at V and 8 bases at J, leaving 10 bases unmatched. The variable domain in full, with the rest retrieved from reference TRBV2 and TRBJ1-2, is EPEVTQTPSHQVTQMGQEVILRCVPISNHLYFYWYRQILGQKVEFLVSFYNNEISEKSEIFDDQFSVERPDGSNFTLKIRSTKLEDSAMYFCATQTGMGGYTFGSGTRLTVV.

The chain uses TRBV6-1 and TRBJ1-2; D gene ambiguous. V lost 1 base to trimming and J lost 4 bases, with 7 bases between them. The germline CDR1 and CDR2 sequences are MNHNS and SASEGT. This CDR3 has 13 residues. The CDR3 DNA reads as TGTGCCAGCAGTGAAGGGGCCGTCTATGGCTACACCTTC. Its translation is CASSEGAVYGYTF.

The V gene is TRBV15, the J gene TRBJ1-2; D may be TRBD1 (5 bases). Germline V gives CDR1 LNHNV, CDR2 YYDKDF (reference sequence). V lost 0 bases to trimming and J lost 4 bases, with 12 bases between them. The CDR3 runs 15 residues. The DNA for the CDR3 is TGTGCCACCAGCAGAGAACAGGAAGATGTCTATGGCTACACCTTC. Amino acid sequence: CATSREQEDVYGYTF.

The CDR3 loop is CASSVRENQPQHF. In DNA, the CDR3 is TGTGCCAGCAGTGTCAGGGAAAATCAGCCCCAGCATTTT. This chain links TRBV6-1 with TRBJ1-5, with D perhaps matching TRBD1 (5 bases). Germline V gene lookup returns CDR1 MNHNS and CDR2 SASEGT. Between the trimmed V and J ends, which lost 4 bases and 4 bases, there was a span of 8 bases. CDR3 size: 13 residues.

This chain uses TRBV7-2 with TRBJ2-1; D perhaps matches TRBD2 (6 bases). Germline V gene sequence: CDR1 SGHTA, CDR2 FQGNSA. V was cut by 4 bases and J by 5 bases, with 12 bases left in between. CDR3 size: 14 residues. The CDR3 DNA reads as TGTGCCAGCAGCTACGGAAAGCGGGACAATGAGCAGTTCTTC. Amino acid sequence: CASSYGKRDNEQFF. Full variable domain (missing parts from reference TRBV7-2 and TRBJ2-1): GAGVSQSPSNKVTEKGKDVELRCDPISGHTALYWYRQSLGQGLEFLIYFQGNSAPDKSGLPSDRFSAERTGGSVSTLTIQRTQQEDSAVYLCASSYGKRDNEQFFGPGTRLTVL.

The chain combines TRBV30 with TRBJ1-1; 8 nucleotides agree with TRBD1. The CDR3 contains 14 residues. In germline, CDR1 is GTSNPN, CDR2 SVGIG (reference sequence). V lost 3 bases, J lost 0 bases, and 3 bases stayed unmatched. CDR3 region: CAWSATGVNTEAFF. The DNA for the CDR3 is TGTGCCTGGAGCGCGACAGGGGTGAACACTGAAGCTTTCTTT.

The chain's CDR3 is CASSVQGENTEAFF. The CDR3 DNA follows: TGTGCCAGCAGTGTCCAGGGGGAGAACACTGAAGCTTTCTTT. The rearrangement links TRBV6-1 to TRBJ1-1, with 7 positions matching TRBD1. The CDR3 spans 14 residues. CDR1 and CDR2 (germline): MNHNS, SASEGT. V lost 4 bases to trimming and J lost 1 base; unmatched junction nucleotides: 3.

This chain links TRBV7-2 with TRBJ1-4, with no clear D. This CDR3 has 16 amino acids. Trimming pared 1 base from V and 4 bases from J, leaving 13 bases between. In germline, CDR1 is SGHTA, CDR2 FQGNSA. The CDR3 loop is CASSLVSSQLNEKLFF. For the CDR3, the DNA is TGTGCCAGCAGCTTAGTATCGAGCCAACTTAATGAAAAACTGTTTTTT.

This chain links TRBV7-9 with TRBJ2-5; 8 positions agree with TRBD1. Germline loops: CDR1 SEHNR, CDR2 FQNEAQ (reference sequence). The junction had 6 bases not matched to a gene; V was cut back by 4 bases and J by 5 bases. The CDR3 is 14 residues long. This CDR3 is CASSSGQGGETQYF. For the CDR3, the DNA is TGTGCCAGCAGCTCCGGACAGGGCGGGGAGACCCAGTACTTC.

The chain carries TRBV12-5 and TRBJ1-1, with D possibly being TRBD1 (5 bases). The CDR3 consists of 17 residues. V dropped 0 bases and J dropped 0 bases, with 14 bases sitting between them. Looked up from germline, CDR1 is LGHNT and CDR2 is FRNRAP. The CDR3 reads CASGLVTQGPLNTEAFF. CDR3 in DNA: TGTGCTAGTGGTTTGGTAACCCAGGGTCCACTGAACACTGAAGCTTTCTTT.

The chain joins TRBV5-6 to TRBJ1-6, with no clear D. The CDR3 extends over 15 amino acids. Germline assignment: CDR1 SGHDT and CDR2 YYEEEE. V was shortened by 6 bases and J by 2 bases, with 12 bases between the two germline ends. As DNA, the CDR3 is TGTGCCAGCATCCGAACCGGGACCTATAATTCACCCCTCCACTTT. Translation gives CASIRTGTYNSPLHF.

The chain combines TRBV7-3 with TRBJ2-7, with 8 bases aligning to TRBD1. Trimming at V came to 8 bases and at J to 2 bases, leaving 8 bases not matched to a gene. Germline V gene lookup returns CDR1 SGHTA and CDR2 FQGTGA. This CDR3 is built from 14 residues. Here the CDR3 DNA reads TGTGCCAGCGGTTACCAGGGGGCTCCCTACGAGCAGTACTTC. Encoded protein: CASGYQGAPYEQYF.

The rearrangement uses TRBV21-1 and TRBJ1-3; the DNA was not compared with TRBD1, the D call given in the table. TRBV21-1 is a known pseudogene. The CDR3 runs 18 residues. The CDR3 region is CASTPGQGKYRGGNTIYF. The CDR3, as DNA: TGTGCCAGCACCCCGGGACAGGGGAAGTATCGTGGCGGAAACACCATATATTTT.

As DNA, the CDR3 is TGTGCCAGCTCACCAGCGGACAGGGAAGTTAATGGCTACACCTTC. Protein: CASSPADREVNGYTF. The chain joins TRBV18 to TRBJ1-2, with TRBD1 matching over 8 bases. The CDR3 is 15 residues long. The junction had 8 bases not matched to a gene; V was cut back by 2 bases and J by 6 bases. Per the germline V gene, CDR1 is KGHSH and CDR2 is LQKENI. Filled out from reference TRBV18 and TRBJ1-2, the complete variable domain reads NAGVMQNPRHLVRRRGQEARLRCSPMKGHSHVYWYRQLPEEGLKFMVYLQKENIIDESGMPKERFSAEFPKEGPSILRIQQVVRGDSAAYFCASSPADREVNGYTFGSGTRLTVV.

The chain uses TRBV27 and TRBJ1-6; 8 bases match TRBD1. Germline V lookup: CDR1 MNHEY, CDR2 SMNVEV (reference sequence). The junction had 12 bases not matched to a gene; V was cut back by 1 base and J by 7 bases. CDR3 length: 18 residues. The CDR3 nucleotides read TGTGCCAGCAGTTTATTGTTCGGGCAGGGGGCTTGGAATTCACCCCTCCACTTT. This gives the protein CASSLLFGQGAWNSPLHF.

This chain connects TRBV6-6 to TRBJ2-3; D is possibly TRBD2 (5 bases). Germline CDR1 MNHNY, CDR2 SVGAGI (reference sequence). The V gene lost 3 bases and the J gene lost 6 bases, with 13 bases spanning the gap. This CDR3 is 14 amino acids long. The CDR3 loop is CASSYSSPRDTQYF. The CDR3 region has the DNA TGTGCCAGCAGTTATTCTAGCCCCCGCGATACGCAGTATTTT.

CDR3 sequence: CASRSSGRKGGEQFF. In DNA form, the CDR3 reads TGTGCCAGTAGATCAAGCGGGAGGAAGGGTGGTGAGCAGTTCTTC. The rearrangement uses TRBV19 and TRBJ2-1, with 9 positions matching TRBD2. The CDR3 has 15 amino acids. Germline V CDR1 and CDR2: LNHDA, SQIVND (reference sequence). Trimming took 6 bases from V and 9 from J; bases not matched to a gene: 12.

The chain is built from TRBV13 and TRBJ1-1; 10 bases map to TRBD1. The J segment lost 6 bases and the V segment lost 4 bases, leaving 11 bases of the junction unmatched. This CDR3 contains 16 residues. Germline CDR1 PRHDT, CDR2 FYEKMQ (reference sequence). The CDR3 DNA sequence: TGTGCCAGCAGCTCCTCCGGGACAGGGGCGACAGCTGAAGCTTTCTTT. Protein sequence: CASSSSGTGATAEAFF.

The chain recombines TRBV4-3 with TRBJ2-3, with D possibly being TRBD2 (6 bases). The CDR3 is made up of 14 amino acids. Germline loops: CDR1 LGHNA, CDR2 YSLEER. V lost 3 bases and J 4 bases, leaving 11 bases between the germline ends. In nucleotides, the CDR3 is TGCGCCAGCAGCCAGGGGACTGTAGCAGATACGCAGTATTTT. This gives the protein CASSQGTVADTQYF.

The gene calls are TRBV4-2 and TRBJ1-4; TRBD1 is a possible D gene (6 bases). This CDR3 comprises 14 residues. V lost 4 bases and J lost 4, with 10 bases in between. Germline loops: CDR1 LGHNA, CDR2 YNFKEQ. The CDR3 sequence is CASSPTGINEKLFF. DNA of the CDR3: TGTGCCAGCAGCCCGACAGGAATTAATGAAAAACTGTTTTTT.

V is TRBV2 and J is TRBJ1-5; 7 bases align to TRBD1. This CDR3 has 15 residues. From germline, CDR1 is SNHLY and CDR2 FYNNEI. V gave up 5 bases and J gave up 4 bases; unmatched junction bases: 8. CDR3 amino acids: CASSSRGRGNQPQHF. For the CDR3, the DNA is TGTGCCAGCAGTTCGAGGGGCAGGGGGAATCAGCCCCAGCATTTT.

This sequence joins TRBV14 and TRBJ1-2; D is possibly TRBD1 (5 bases). The ends were cut back, 2 bases at V and 8 bases at J, with 15 bases in the middle. The CDR3 loop spans 14 amino acids. Germline V gene lookup returns CDR1 SGHDN and CDR2 FVKESK. DNA for the CDR3: TGTGCCAGCAGCCAATCGGCAGGGCGAAGCGGCTACACCTTC. It specifies CASSQSAGRSGYTF.

The rearrangement joins TRBV12-5 to TRBJ2-7; D is unclear. V was cut by 6 bases and J by 7 bases, with 16 bases left in between. Germline V gene lookup returns CDR1 LGHNT and CDR2 FRNRAP. This CDR3 is 13 amino acids long. For the CDR3, the DNA is TGTGCTAGTGGACAGCCATTGACCGGAGAGCAGTACTTC. This codes for CASGQPLTGEQYF.

V and J are TRBV27 and TRBJ2-1; 11 bases fit TRBD2. The J segment lost 5 bases and the V segment lost 7 bases, leaving 10 bases of the junction unmatched. The CDR3 is 16 amino acids. Germline lookup yields CDR1 MNHEY and CDR2 SMNVEV (reference sequence). The CDR3 loop reads CASTPLSGGADNEQFF. Written as DNA, the CDR3 is TGTGCCAGCACCCCTCTTAGCGGGGGGGCGGACAATGAGCAGTTCTTC.

The chain has TRBV4-1 and TRBJ1-1, with 11 bases identical to TRBD1. The CDR3 has 16 residues. The junction had 14 bases not matched to a gene; V was cut back by 4 bases and J by 10 bases. Germline values: CDR1 MGHRA, CDR2 YSYEKL. CDR3 sequence (DNA): TGCGCCAGCAGCCTAGGACAGGGGGCTAGGGCGAGGCGAGCTTTCTTT. It encodes CASSLGQGARARRAFF.

The J gene is TRBJ1-4, the V gene TRBV29-1; the D gene is possibly TRBD1 (5 bases). With 7 bases removed from V and 7 bases from J, the gap between germline ends came to 16 bases. The CDR3 length is 13 residues. The germline V gene has CDR1 SQVTM and CDR2 ANQGSEA. In DNA form, the CDR3 reads TGCAGCGCCGGGGGAGGGAAGGGTGAAAAACTGTTTTTT. It codes for CSAGGGKGEKLFF. Using reference TRBV29-1 and TRBJ1-4 for the parts outside the CDR3, the full variable domain is SAVISQKPSRDICQRGTSLTIQCQVDSQVTMMFWYRQQPGQSLTLIATANQGSEATYESGFVIDKFPISRPNLTFSTLTVSNMSPEDSSIYLCSAGGGKGEKLFFGSGTQLSVL.

The chain links TRBV7-2 to TRBJ2-1; 11 bases agree with TRBD2. In germline, CDR1 is SGHTA, CDR2 FQGNSA. The CDR3 is 16 residues long. Trimming cost V 0 bases and J 4 bases; bases outside gene matches: 2. CDR3 DNA sequence: TGTGCCAGCAGCTTAGCCCGACTAGCGGGGTACAATGAGCAGTTCTTC. Its translation: CASSLARLAGYNEQFF.

This sequence joins TRBV9 and TRBJ2-2; possibly TRBD2 for D (7 bases). CDR3 size: 16 residues. Trimming pared 4 bases from V and 4 bases from J, leaving 17 bases between. Germline CDR1 reads SGDLS; CDR2 reads YYNGEE. The CDR3 loop reads CASSPGGRGGTGELFF. The CDR3 region has the DNA TGTGCCAGCAGCCCGGGGGGCAGGGGAGGCACCGGGGAGCTGTTTTTT.

The rearrangement uses TRBV5-6 and TRBJ2-1; 13 positions match TRBD2. CDR1 is SGHDT and CDR2 is YYEEEE in the germline V gene. The CDR3 covers 17 residues. Trimming took 0 bases from V and 4 from J; bases not matched to a gene: 4. CDR3 protein: CASSLGLAGGGYNEQFF. Written as DNA, the CDR3 is TGTGCCAGCAGCTTGGGACTAGCGGGGGGAGGGTACAATGAGCAGTTCTTC.

The V and J genes are TRBV6-1 and TRBJ1-5, with D uncertain. V lost 8 bases and J lost 2, with 13 bases in between. The V gene's germline CDR1 is MNHNS and CDR2 SASEGT. This CDR3 is 14 amino acids long. The CDR3 bases are TGTGCCAGCGACTTTGGGGAGGGCAATCAGCCCCAGCATTTT. It yields the protein CASDFGEGNQPQHF.